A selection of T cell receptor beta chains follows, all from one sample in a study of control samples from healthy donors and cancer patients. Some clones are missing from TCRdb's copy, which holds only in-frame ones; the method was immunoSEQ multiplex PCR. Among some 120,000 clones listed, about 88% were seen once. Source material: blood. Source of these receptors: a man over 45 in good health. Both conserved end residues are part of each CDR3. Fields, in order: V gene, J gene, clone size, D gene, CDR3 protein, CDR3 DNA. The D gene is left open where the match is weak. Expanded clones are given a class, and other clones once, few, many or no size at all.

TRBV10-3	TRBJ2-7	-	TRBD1	CAIRAPRDRGYEQYF	TGTGCCATCAGAGCCCCCCGGGACAGGGGCTACGAGCAGTACTTC
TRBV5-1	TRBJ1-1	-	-	CASSLEIGGTEAFF	TGCGCCAGCAGCTTGGAGATTGGGGGCACTGAAGCTTTCTTT
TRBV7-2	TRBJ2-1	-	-	CASSPTGRQFF	TGTGCCAGCAGCCCAACAGGGAGGCAGTTCTTC
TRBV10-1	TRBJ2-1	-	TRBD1	CASSRTGEMINEQFF	TGCGCCAGCAGCAGAACAGGGGAGATGATCAATGAGCAGTTCTTC
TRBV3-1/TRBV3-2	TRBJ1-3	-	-	CASSPITGAPGNTIYF	TGTGCCAGCAGCCCGATCACCGGGGCACCTGGAAACACCATATATTTT
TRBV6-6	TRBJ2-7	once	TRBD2	CASSFTSGTYEQYF	TGTGCCAGCAGTTTCACTAGCGGTACCTACGAGCAGTACTTC
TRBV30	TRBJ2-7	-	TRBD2	CAVVWAGGRLYEQYF	TGTGCCGTGGTTTGGGCGGGGGGCAGACTCTACGAGCAGTACTTC
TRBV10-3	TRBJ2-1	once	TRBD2	CAISESSAGGPYNEQFF	TGTGCCATCAGTGAGTCGTCAGCGGGGGGCCCCTACAATGAGCAGTTCTTC
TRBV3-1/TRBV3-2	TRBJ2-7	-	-	CASSQGDPGSYEQYF	TGTGCCAGCAGCCAAGGAGATCCAGGGTCCTACGAGCAGTACTTC
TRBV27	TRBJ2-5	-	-	CASSLSRRPGQETQYF	TGTGCCAGCAGTTTATCGAGGCGGCCCGGGCAAGAGACCCAGTACTTC
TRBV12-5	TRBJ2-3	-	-	CASAAASDTQYF	TGTGCTAGTGCGGCGGCGTCAGATACGCAGTATTTT
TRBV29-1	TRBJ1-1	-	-	CSLIESLRPEAFF	TGCAGCCTTATCGAGAGCCTGAGGCCTGAAGCTTTCTTT
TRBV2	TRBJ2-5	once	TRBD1	CASSWDRAGETQYF	TGTGCCAGCAGTTGGGACAGGGCGGGAGAGACCCAGTACTTC
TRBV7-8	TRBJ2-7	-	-	CASSLQGMGEQYF	TGTGCCAGCAGCTTGCAGGGGATGGGCGAGCAGTACTTC
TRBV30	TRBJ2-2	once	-	CAWSVPSLNTGELFF	TGTGCCTGGAGTGTACCGAGCTTGAACACCGGGGAGCTGTTTTTT
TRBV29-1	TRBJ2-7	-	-	CSVASGLRSYEQYF	TGCAGCGTTGCCTCCGGACTCAGGTCCTACGAGCAGTACTTC
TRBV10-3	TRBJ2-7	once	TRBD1	CAISTGQSYEQYF	TGTGCCATCAGTACGGGACAGTCCTACGAGCAGTACTTC
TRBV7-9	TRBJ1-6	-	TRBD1	CASSPGTGSAYNSPLHF	TGTGCCAGCAGCCCAGGGACAGGCAGCGCCTATAATTCACCCCTCCACTTT
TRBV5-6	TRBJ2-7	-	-	CASSLLYWGANEQYF	TGTGCCAGCAGCTTGTTGTACTGGGGGGCCAACGAGCAGTACTTC
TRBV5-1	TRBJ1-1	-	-	CASSDTGSASEAFF	TGCGCCAGCAGCGACACAGGGTCGGCCTCTGAAGCTTTCTTT
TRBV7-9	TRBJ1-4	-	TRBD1	CASSFGTEGEKLFF	TGTGCCAGCAGCTTTGGGACAGAAGGGGAAAAACTGTTTTTT
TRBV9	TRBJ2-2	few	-	CASSVETTGTGELFF	TGTGCCAGCAGCGTAGAAACAACGGGCACCGGGGAGCTGTTTTTT